Described below is a single TCR beta chain sequence and its context. What it recognizes is unknown. The sample belongs to a study of T cell repertoires in cytomegalovirus infection. Study background: From public TCR beta signatures came an indication of both CMV infection and matching HLA type. Broader study findings: The cumulative frequency of public TCR beta families distinguished individuals who carried CMV together with the relevant HLA. Dominant in the ex vivo response were TCR beta clonotypes restricted by HLA-C and specific for CMV.

TCRdb fed the reads into MiXCR, producing one record per CDR3 protein. The table records some 300,000 distinct CDR3 sequences, 15% to 20% of them present only once. The source of this sequence is a human donor in good health (CMV status not recorded). Some clones in this sample may be carry-over from other donors' samples. The sequenced material came from PBMCs.

CDR3 in DNA: TGTGCCAGTAGGTTGACAGGGGGCCCCACTGAAGCTTTCTTT. Protein sequence: CASRLTGGPTEAFF. V and J are TRBV19 and TRBJ1-1, with 10 bases aligning to TRBD1. Germline V gene data show CDR1 as LNHDA and CDR2 as SQIVND (reference sequence). The CDR3 is 14 amino acids. The trim removed 6 bases at V and 4 bases at J, leaving 5 bases unmatched.